This is a list of T cell receptor beta chains from one sample in a study of T-cell memory formation after mild COVID-19. TCRdb itself ran the 5' RACE reads through MiXCR, one entry per CDR3 protein. The data show approximately 260,000 distinct CDR3 sequences, about a sixth seen once. Sequenced: PBMCs or a T cell subset sorted from them (not recorded which). The receptors were gathered from a man between 18 and 35 years old who had mild COVID-19 (a few samples of this study predate the infection). Cell type and time point are not known. Each CDR3 is given without its conserved first and last residue. D genes are given only for firm matches. Only part of the rows carry a size: once, few, many, or a class if the clone is expanded.

length: 11
size: NA
V: TRBV7-2
D: TRBD1
J: TRBJ1-5
CDR3: ASSRTGIQPQH

length: 10
size: few
V: TRBV12-3/TRBV12-4
D: NA
J: TRBJ2-7
CDR3: ASASYGYEQY

length: 10
size: NA
V: TRBV21-1
D: NA
J: TRBJ2-5
CDR3: ASYDGEETQY

length: 13
size: few
V: TRBV20-1
D: TRBD1
J: TRBJ1-6
CDR3: SARAQGADNSPLH

length: 14
size: few
V: TRBV7-9
D: TRBD2
J: TRBJ2-7
CDR3: ASSLGGTSGAYEQY

length: 12
size: NA
V: TRBV29-1
D: TRBD1
J: TRBJ1-5
CDR3: SVRDRNSNQPQH

length: 12
size: few
V: TRBV4-3
D: NA
J: TRBJ1-3
CDR3: ASSQVFPGNTIY

length: 13
size: NA
V: TRBV5-1
D: TRBD1
J: TRBJ1-1
CDR3: ASSLEGQGNTEAF

length: 11
size: NA
V: TRBV11-2
D: NA
J: TRBJ1-1
CDR3: ASSFLSAGSAF

length: 14
size: NA
V: TRBV6-2/TRBV6-3
D: TRBD1
J: TRBJ2-3
CDR3: ASRPVGQGNTDTQY

length: 9
size: NA
V: TRBV11-2
D: TRBD1
J: TRBJ1-2
CDR3: ASSSPGQSP

length: 14
size: NA
V: TRBV7-2
D: TRBD1
J: TRBJ2-3
CDR3: ASSSSRTGVTDTQY

length: 12
size: many
V: TRBV12-3/TRBV12-4
D: NA
J: TRBJ1-3
CDR3: AGGRAPLGNTIY

length: 13
size: NA
V: TRBV14
D: TRBD1
J: TRBJ1-6
CDR3: ASSQWGQGDSPLH

length: 13
size: few
V: TRBV14
D: TRBD2
J: TRBJ2-1
CDR3: ASSRTGGARDEQF